Detailed here is one T cell receptor (beta chain). The target antigen is unknown. CDR1 and CDR2 from the germline V gene are SGHTS and YDEGEE. The CDR3 has 18 residues. Between the trimmed V and J ends, which lost 0 bases and 2 bases, there was a span of 17 bases. The data were produced by immunoSEQ multiplex PCR, yet TCRdb's version contains in-frame clones alone and is incomplete. In the table there are about 130,000 clones, 94% of which are singletons. These data come from a study of T cell responses to AZD1222 COVID-19 vaccine. Study information: Doses given second, at about 4 or about 12 weeks, were pooled.

Study outcomes and limitations: There were vaccine-associated CD4 TCRs across spike, dominant at 160-218 and 743-854. Unmutated variant regions are reportedly the target of nearly half of TCRs that are spike-specific. Repertoires were sampled only after the peak T cell response.

This clonotype was obtained from an adult in good health. V and J are TRBV5-8 and TRBJ1-4; D call uncertain. The sequences come from peripheral blood, collected on day 0 of AZD1222 vaccination. The DNA of the CDR3 is TGTGCCAGCAGCTTGGCCACGTCAGCCATACCCACTAATGAAAAACTGTTTTTT. It yields the protein CASSLATSAIPTNEKLFF.